The 30 T cell receptor beta chains in this list originate from one sample, sequenced in a study of blood T cell repertoires in COVID-19 (dated by TCRdb to the early 2020s). The library was generated by the immunoSEQ multiplex PCR assay. TCRdb carries this immuneACCESS record with in-frame sequences only. Its versions omit some clonotypes, under half of them owing to an unresolved V gene in the studies checked, with the rest unexplained. The sample table contains under 200,000 clones; only one count was recorded for around 85% of them. The biggest ten clones account for 0.7% to 0.85% of the sample. Sequenced: peripheral blood. Every receptor here comes from a woman aged 70 to 79 with acute or convalescent COVID-19.

This clone occurred a few times. The chain carries TRBV7-9 and TRBJ1-1; D might be TRBD1 (5 bases). Germline V gives CDR1 SEHNR, CDR2 FQNEAQ (reference sequence). There are 14 residues in the CDR3. V lost 3 bases and J 8 bases, leaving 16 bases between the germline ends. CDR3 DNA sequence: TGTGCCAGCAGCTTTGTAGGGGCTCATGAGGAAGCTTTCTTT. Translation gives CASSFVGAHEEAFF.

V is TRBV5-1 and J is TRBJ1-1; D gene uncertain. Germline values: CDR1 SGHRS, CDR2 YFSETQ. The CDR3 is 14 residues long. The V end lost 5 bases, the J end lost 0 bases, and 11 bases lay between the germline ends. CDR3: CASRMGGMNTEAFF. In nucleotides, the CDR3 is TGCGCCAGCAGGATGGGAGGAATGAACACTGAAGCTTTCTTT.

J is TRBJ1-5 and V is TRBV19; D may be TRBD1 (6 bases). The V gene's germline CDR1 is LNHDA and CDR2 SQIVND (reference sequence). CDR3 length: 13 amino acids. V lost 5 bases to trimming and J lost 3 bases, with 8 bases between them. CDR3 in amino acids: CASSAGANQPQHF. The CDR3 DNA sequence: TGTGCCAGTAGTGCAGGGGCCAATCAGCCCCAGCATTTT.

The rearrangement uses TRBV7-6 and TRBJ1-4; TRBD1 is a possible D gene (6 bases). Trimming took 1 base from V and 3 from J, leaving 12 bases between them. The CDR3 contains 16 residues. CDR1 and CDR2 from the germline V gene are SGHVS and FNYEAQ. This CDR3 reads CASSLGSAGANEKLFF. The CDR3 DNA reads TGTGCCAGCAGCTTAGGTTCGGCAGGGGCTAATGAAAAACTGTTTTTT.

CDR3 protein: CASSHIRGQEQYF. For the CDR3, the DNA is TGCGCCAGCAGCCACATTAGAGGACAGGAACAGTACTTC. This chain connects TRBV5-1 to TRBJ2-7, with 7 bases fitting TRBD1. J was trimmed by 10 bases and V by 4 bases; bases with no gene match: 11. The CDR3 consists of 13 residues. The germline CDR1 and CDR2 sequences are SGHRS and YFSETQ.

This chain's CDR3 is CASSTGFNQPQHF. In DNA form, the CDR3 reads TGTGCCAGCAGCACAGGGTTCAATCAGCCCCAGCATTTT. V is TRBV7-2 and J is TRBJ1-5; D might be TRBD1 (6 bases). This CDR3 has 13 amino acids. Germline V CDR1 and CDR2: SGHTA, FQGNSA. V lost 5 bases, J lost 3 bases, and 8 bases lay in between.

The chain employs TRBV5-1 and TRBJ1-2; maybe TRBD1 (6 bases). Looked up from germline, CDR1 is SGHRS and CDR2 is YFSETQ. The CDR3 length is 14 residues. V was clipped by 2 bases and J by 2 bases, with 10 bases between them. The CDR3, as DNA: TGCGCCAGCAGCTTAACCGACAGGAACTATGGCTACACCTTC. This encodes CASSLTDRNYGYTF.

The CDR3 loop reads CASRDRVNEKLFF. CDR3 nucleotide sequence: TGTGCCAGCAGGGACAGGGTTAATGAAAAACTGTTTTTT. The chain uses TRBV28 and TRBJ1-4; 8 nucleotides line up with TRBD1. The CDR3 runs 13 residues. The V gene's germline CDR1 is MDHEN and CDR2 SYDVKM. The V segment lost 6 bases and the J segment 4 bases; nucleotides outside the gene matches: 1.

The chain carries TRBV19 and TRBJ2-1; 13 bases map to TRBD2. The V segment lost 8 bases and the J segment 8 bases; nucleotides outside the gene matches: 3. CDR3 size: 13 residues. The germline V gene encodes CDR1 LNHDA and CDR2 SQIVND (reference sequence). The CDR3 spells CASGLAGVDEQFF. The CDR3 region has the DNA TGTGCCAGTGGACTAGCGGGAGTCGATGAGCAGTTCTTC.

The gene calls are TRBV5-4 and TRBJ2-2; 9 bases are shared with TRBD1. This CDR3 has 18 amino acids. V lost 4 bases, J lost 4 bases, and 14 bases stayed unmatched. CDR1 is SGHNT and CDR2 is YYREEE in the germline V gene (reference sequence). The CDR3 coding sequence is TGTGCCAGCAGCAGAAACCCCCCGGGACAGGGTATCACCGGGGAGCTGTTTTTT. Protein product: CASSRNPPGQGITGELFF.

CDR3 nucleotide sequence: TGTGCCAGCATCTCGGGGGGCCAAGGGAGCAATCAGCCCCAGCATTTT. Its translation is CASISGGQGSNQPQHF. This chain connects TRBV28 to TRBJ1-5; tentatively, D is TRBD1 (6 bases). Trimming cost V 7 bases and J 1 base, with 17 bases left between them. Germline assignment: CDR1 MDHEN and CDR2 SYDVKM. The CDR3 runs to 16 residues.

The chain employs TRBV5-1 and TRBJ2-7; no clear D. V was clipped by 5 bases and J by 4 bases, with 7 bases between them. The CDR3 covers 11 residues. The V gene's germline CDR1 is SGHRS and CDR2 YFSETQ. CDR3 nucleotide sequence: TGCGCCAGCAGGCCTCAGTACGAGCAGTACTTC. As protein: CASRPQYEQYF. Combining the CDR3 with reference TRBV5-1 and TRBJ2-7 gives the whole variable domain KAGVTQTPRYLIKTRGQQVTLSCSPISGHRSVSWYQQTPGQGLQFLFEYFSETQRNKGNFPGRFSGRQFSNSRSEMNVSTLELGDSALYLCASRPQYEQYFGPGTRLTVT.

This sequence joins TRBV5-6 and TRBJ1-1; 10 nucleotides align to TRBD1. V shed 1 base and J 4 bases; nucleotides not matched to a gene: 4. The CDR3 extends over 15 amino acids. Germline CDR1 SGHDT, CDR2 YYEEEE. The CDR3 bases are TGTGCCAGCAGCTTGAAGAGACAGGGGGCCACTGAAGCTTTCTTT. Translation: CASSLKRQGATEAFF. The whole variable domain, filled in from reference TRBV5-6 and TRBJ1-1, reads DAGVTQSPTHLIKTRGQQVTLRCSPKSGHDTVSWYQQALGQGPQFIFQYYEEEERQRGNFPDRFSGHQFPNYSSELNVNALLLGDSALYLCASSLKRQGATEAFFGQGTRLTVV.

The rearrangement links TRBV29-1 to TRBJ2-5; tentatively, D is TRBD1 (5 bases). V lost 3 bases, J lost 4 bases, and 12 bases lay in between. CDR3 length equals 13 residues. The V gene's germline CDR1 is SQVTM and CDR2 ANQGSEA. The CDR3 bases are TGCAGCGTTGATTTCCAGGGATCAGAGACCCAGTACTTC. Translation gives CSVDFQGSETQYF.

The V gene is TRBV6-4, the J gene TRBJ2-1; D may be TRBD2 (6 bases). CDR1 is MRHNA, CDR2 SNTAGT, per germline. The CDR3 covers 14 residues. Trimming removed 6 bases from V and 5 bases from J, with 14 bases in between. CDR3 nucleotides: TGTGCCAGCAGCGCGGACTATTCAAACAATGAGCAGTTCTTC. This encodes CASSADYSNNEQFF.

The chain is built from TRBV15 and TRBJ1-3; perhaps TRBD1 as D (6 bases). Germline lookup yields CDR1 LNHNV and CDR2 YYDKDF (reference sequence). V shed 8 bases and J shed 2 bases, with 19 bases lying between them. The CDR3 is 16 residues long. The CDR3 region is CATGELSDRPGNTIYF. DNA of the CDR3: TGTGCCACCGGAGAATTATCCGACAGGCCTGGAAACACCATATATTTT.

This rearrangement joins TRBV18 to TRBJ2-3; 7 positions agree with TRBD1. The CDR3 runs 14 residues. Per germline, CDR1 KGHSH and CDR2 LQKENI. V lost 5 bases, J lost 4 bases, and 6 bases stayed unmatched. The CDR3, as DNA: TGTGCCAGCTCAGGGACAGTAGTGTCAGATACGCAGTATTTT. Protein sequence: CASSGTVVSDTQYF.

The V gene is TRBV10-1, the J gene TRBJ1-5; weak D call: TRBD1 (6 bases). Trimming pared 6 bases from V and 5 bases from J, leaving 14 bases between. This CDR3 is built from 14 residues. Germline V gene data show CDR1 as WNHNN and CDR2 as SYGVQD (reference sequence). CDR3 sequence: CASRRTGSDQPQHF. The CDR3, as DNA: TGCGCCAGCAGGAGAACAGGGTCGGATCAGCCCCAGCATTTT.

The V and J genes are TRBV5-3 and TRBJ2-5, with 10 bases lining up with TRBD2. Being an ORF, TRBV5-3 has a function that is uncertain. The CDR3 is 18 residues long. Germline trimming cut 2 bases from V and 1 base from J; bases unmatched to any gene: 11. CDR3 in DNA: TGTGCCAGAAGCTTTAATCTAGCGGGAGCTGGTCTCCAAGAGACCCAGTACTTC. Its translation: CARSFNLAGAGLQETQYF.

The J gene is TRBJ2-5, the V gene TRBV7-3, with TRBD2 matching 7 bases. V lost 4 bases and J lost 4; bases outside the gene matches: 6. This CDR3 comprises 14 residues. Germline CDR1 is SGHTA and CDR2 is FQGTGA. The CDR3 loop reads CASSSAGEGETQYF. In DNA form, the CDR3 reads TGTGCCAGCAGCTCGGCGGGAGAGGGAGAGACCCAGTACTTC.

The chain carries TRBV5-4 and TRBJ2-1; TRBD2 aligns across 7 bases. Losses at the gene ends were 0 bases for V and 9 bases for J; bases not matched to a gene: 3. Germline-derived CDR1 and CDR2 are SGHNT and YYREEE (reference sequence). The length of the CDR3 is 13 residues. The CDR3 sequence is CASSLVSGGEQFF. The CDR3 DNA follows: TGTGCCAGCAGCTTGGTTTCGGGAGGTGAGCAGTTCTTC. The full variable domain, in which reference TRBV5-4 and TRBJ2-1 provide the parts outside the CDR3, is ETGVTQSPTHLIKTRGQQVTLRCSSQSGHNTVSWYQQALGQGPQFIFQYYREEENGRGNFPPRFSGLQFPNYSSELNVNALELDDSALYLCASSLVSGGEQFFGPGTRLTVL.

CDR3 protein: CATSTNRGELYEQYF. In DNA form, the CDR3 reads TGTGCCACCAGCACCAACAGGGGGGAGCTCTACGAGCAGTACTTC. The rearrangement joins TRBV15 to TRBJ2-7; 8 bases are a match to TRBD1. The germline gives CDR1 LNHNV, CDR2 YYDKDF (reference sequence). Trimming at V came to 4 bases and at J to 3 bases, leaving 8 bases not matched to a gene. CDR3 size: 15 residues.

The CDR3 here is CASSPGLAGGLYEQYF. In DNA form, the CDR3 reads TGTGCCAGCAGCCCTGGACTAGCGGGAGGCTTATACGAGCAGTACTTC. The chain carries TRBV4-2 and TRBJ2-7, with TRBD2 identical over 14 bases. The CDR3 runs to 16 residues. Trimming cost V 4 bases and J 4 bases; bases outside gene matches: 6. The germline V gene encodes CDR1 LGHNA and CDR2 YNFKEQ.

This clone was seen once. This chain connects TRBV30 to TRBJ2-7, with 8 bases aligning to TRBD2. CDR1 and CDR2 from the germline V gene are GTSNPN and SVGIG (reference sequence). V was pared by 3 bases and J by 0 bases, with 22 bases of the junction left unmatched. The CDR3 spans 20 residues. The CDR3 reads CAWRRSPGGAFYHDSYEQYF. Written as DNA, the CDR3 is TGTGCCTGGAGGCGGTCGCCCGGGGGGGCATTCTATCACGACTCCTACGAGCAGTACTTC. Complete variable domain (other parts from reference TRBV30 and TRBJ2-7): SQTIHQWPATLVQPVGSPLSLECTVEGTSNPNLYWYRQAAGRGLQLLFYSVGIGQISSEVPQNLSASRPQDRQFILSSKKLLLSDSGFYLCAWRRSPGGAFYHDSYEQYFGPGTRLTVT.

The chain uses TRBV6-5 and TRBJ2-4; 9 bases map to TRBD2. The J segment lost 9 bases and the V segment lost 5 bases, leaving 11 bases of the junction unmatched. CDR1 and CDR2 from the germline V gene are MNHEY and SVGAGI. The CDR3 loop spans 15 amino acids. CDR3 DNA sequence: TGTGCCAGCAGTACAGGTGGCGGGAGGGCCGGCATTCAGTACTTC. Translated: CASSTGGGRAGIQYF.

The chain couples TRBV19 to TRBJ1-1, with 9 bases that match TRBD1. Germline CDR1 is LNHDA and CDR2 is SQIVND (reference sequence). The CDR3 contains 14 residues. The V segment lost 4 bases and the J segment 5 bases; nucleotides outside the gene matches: 5. The CDR3 loop reads CASSKQGAQTEAFF. CDR3 DNA sequence: TGTGCCAGTAGTAAACAGGGGGCACAGACTGAAGCTTTCTTT.

This clone was recorded only once. The chain is built from TRBV23-1 and TRBJ1-3; TRBD1 matches 9 bases. TRBV23-1 is identified as an open reading frame with a role that is uncertain. The V segment lost 3 bases and the J segment 3 bases; nucleotides outside the gene matches: 12. This CDR3 region has 18 residues. DNA for the CDR3: TGCGCCAGCAGTCACTCGCCGCCGGGACAGGGAATTGGAAACACCATATATTTT. It yields the protein CASSHSPPGQGIGNTIYF.

The V gene is TRBV5-1, the J gene TRBJ2-3; TRBD2 matches at 13 bases. The CDR3 is made up of 18 amino acids. V gave up 0 bases and J gave up 4 bases; unmatched junction bases: 8. CDR1 and CDR2 (germline): SGHRS, YFSETQ. CDR3 residues: CASSLGLAGGVGSDTQYF. For the CDR3, the DNA is TGCGCCAGCAGCTTGGGACTAGCGGGGGGAGTAGGTTCAGATACGCAGTATTTT.

The chain employs TRBV6-4 and TRBJ1-2; 10 bases match TRBD1. Germline values: CDR1 MRHNA, CDR2 SNTAGT. The CDR3 consists of 15 residues. V was pared by 2 bases and J by 6 bases, with 6 bases of the junction left unmatched. The chain's CDR3 is CASSDPGQGINGYTF. The CDR3 region has the DNA TGTGCCAGCAGTGACCCGGGACAGGGGATAAATGGCTACACCTTC.

The V gene is TRBV6-5, the J gene TRBJ1-1, with no clear D. This CDR3 comprises 15 residues. CDR1 and CDR2 (germline): MNHEY, SVGAGI. Trimming shortened V by 0 bases and J by 3 bases, and 11 bases separated the two germline ends. The CDR3: CASSYSENGDTEAFF. The CDR3 nucleotides are TGTGCCAGCAGTTACTCGGAGAACGGGGACACTGAAGCTTTCTTT.